This is a list of T cell receptor beta chains from one sample in a study of human T cells and chemical hapten exposure. A single record per CDR3 protein comes from TCRdb applying MiXCR to the RACE reads. The table includes some 65,000 distinct CDR3 sequences, about 5.7% detected once. Sequences were obtained from whole blood. Receptor source: a female donor in good health. Some clones in this sample may be carry-over from other donors' samples. Each CDR3 is given with its conserved first and last residue. D genes are given only for firm matches. Rows may omit the clone size; those that give it use once, few, many or a size class.

d_call	v_call	j_call	clone_size	cdr3_aa	cdr3_nt
NA	TRBV5-1	TRBJ2-2	few	CASSLGQYTGELFF	TGCGCCAGCAGCTTGGGGCAGTACACCGGGGAGCTGTTTTTT
TRBD1	TRBV6-1	TRBJ2-7	NA	CASSEWGQGPYEQYF	TGTGCCAGCAGTGAATGGGGACAGGGACCTTACGAGCAGTACTTC
NA	TRBV18	TRBJ1-4	many	CASSPRRGDNGEKLFF	TGTGCCAGCTCACCGCGAAGGGGCGATAACGGTGAAAAACTGTTTTTT
TRBD2	TRBV2	TRBJ2-1	NA	CATYSGVSYNEQFF	TGTGCCACCTACAGCGGGGTCTCCTACAATGAGCAGTTCTTC
TRBD2	TRBV3-1	TRBJ2-3	many	CASSPGTSVTDTQYF	TGTGCCAGCAGCCCCGGGACTAGCGTCACAGATACGCAGTATTTT
NA	TRBV20-1	TRBJ1-4	many	CSARRRDEKLFF	TGCAGTGCTAGGCGGAGGGACGAAAAACTGTTTTTT
TRBD2	TRBV5-4	TRBJ2-7	many	CASSSGGTSSYEQYF	TGTGCCAGCAGCTCGGGAGGGACTAGCTCCTACGAGCAGTACTTC
NA	TRBV2	TRBJ1-2	many	CASQYRAGNGYTF	TGTGCCAGCCAGTACAGGGCAGGAAATGGCTACACCTTC
NA	TRBV28	TRBJ2-7	NA	CASSSPRPGISEQYF	TGTGCCAGCAGTTCCCCTCGTCCAGGGATAAGCGAGCAGTACTTC
TRBD1	TRBV2	TRBJ1-2	few	CASSAQGQGYGYTF	TGTGCCAGCAGTGCCCAAGGACAGGGATATGGCTACACCTTC
NA	TRBV6-2/TRBV6-3	TRBJ1-1	many	CASTQPGNTEAFF	TGTGCCAGCACCCAGCCAGGGAACACTGAAGCTTTCTTT
NA	TRBV7-2	TRBJ2-5	NA	CASSLGVAAVEAQYF	TGTGCCAGCAGCTTAGGAGTCGCGGCGGTCGAGGCCCAGTACTTC
NA	TRBV2	TRBJ1-1	NA	CASSENGYWTGDTEAFF	TGTGCCAGCAGTGAAAACGGCTATTGGACGGGGGACACTGAAGCTTTCTTT
NA	TRBV11-3	TRBJ2-1	many	CASSNGEYNEQFF	TGTGCCAGCAGCAACGGAGAGTACAATGAGCAGTTCTTC
NA	TRBV6-6	TRBJ1-5	many	CASSYSIRQSNQPQHF	TGTGCCAGCAGTTACTCGATTAGACAGAGCAATCAGCCCCAGCATTTT
NA	TRBV6-2/TRBV6-3	TRBJ1-2	few	CASTNGGQGIYGYTF	TGTGCCAGCACCAACGGGGGGCAGGGAATCTATGGCTACACCTTC
NA	TRBV5-8	TRBJ2-2	many	CASSQAGSKVTGELFF	TGTGCCAGCAGTCAAGCCGGGTCAAAAGTCACCGGGGAGCTGTTTTTT
NA	TRBV6-2/TRBV6-3	TRBJ2-2	many	CASHGGGPGTGELFF	TGTGCCAGCCATGGGGGGGGCCCGGGCACCGGGGAGCTGTTTTTT
TRBD2	TRBV28	TRBJ2-3	NA	CASSASSGRMDTQYF	TGTGCCAGCTCCGCTTCTAGCGGGAGGATGGATACGCAGTATTTT
NA	TRBV28	TRBJ1-2	NA	CASSQGGDYGYTF	TGTGCCAGCAGCCAGGGAGGGGACTATGGCTACACCTTC
NA	TRBV11-1	TRBJ1-1	NA	CASIRGVNLNTEAFF	TGTGCCAGCATCCGGGGGGTGAATCTGAACACTGAAGCTTTCTTT
NA	TRBV6-5	TRBJ2-2	many	CASSYGLPGTFTGELFF	TGTGCCAGCAGTTACGGTCTCCCCGGGACCTTCACCGGGGAGCTGTTTTTT
NA	TRBV11-1	TRBJ2-3	few	CASSLAGQHYTDTQYF	TGTGCCAGCAGCTTAGCCGGGCAACACTACACAGATACGCAGTATTTT
TRBD2	TRBV6-6	TRBJ2-1	many	CASSYRPSGRIEQFF	TGTGCCAGCAGTTACCGCCCTAGCGGGAGAATTGAGCAGTTCTTC
NA	TRBV7-9	TRBJ1-1	many	CASSPRVMANTEAFF	TGTGCCAGCAGCCCCCGAGTAATGGCGAACACTGAAGCTTTCTTT
NA	TRBV7-2	TRBJ2-1	few	CASKSSPDEQFF	TGTGCCAGCAAATCGTCGCCCGATGAGCAGTTCTTC
NA	TRBV27	TRBJ1-1	few	CASSSSMNTEAFF	TGTGCCAGCAGTTCGTCCATGAACACTGAAGCTTTCTTT
TRBD1	TRBV12-3/TRBV12-4	TRBJ2-3	many	CASSLGQGVIDTQYF	TGTGCCAGCAGTTTAGGCCAGGGGGTAATAGATACGCAGTATTTT
NA	TRBV14	TRBJ2-3	many	CASSQGPAANTDTQYF	TGTGCCAGCAGCCAAGGTCCAGCCGCAAACACAGATACGCAGTATTTT
NA	TRBV20-1	TRBJ1-4	many	CSARVPGKLFF	TGCAGTGCTAGAGTCCCGGGAAAACTGTTTTTT
NA	TRBV4-3	TRBJ2-1	NA	CASSQDGSWYNEQFF	TGCGCCAGCAGCCAGGACGGGAGTTGGTACAATGAGCAGTTCTTC
TRBD1	TRBV6-1	TRBJ1-2	many	CASRQGNRGNYGYTF	TGTGCCAGCAGACAAGGGAACAGGGGTAACTATGGCTACACCTTC
TRBD2	TRBV28	TRBJ2-3	many	CASSPRLAGRSDTQYF	TGTGCCAGCAGTCCGAGACTAGCGGGAAGGTCAGATACGCAGTATTTT
NA	TRBV7-9	TRBJ2-1	NA	CASSLSPDVHEQFF	TGTGCCAGCAGTCTCTCACCCGACGTACATGAGCAGTTCTTC
TRBD2	TRBV28	TRBJ2-1	few	CASSFSGRNYNEQFF	TGTGCCAGCAGTTTTAGCGGGAGGAATTACAATGAGCAGTTCTTC
TRBD2	TRBV6-5	TRBJ2-1	many	CAVRVAGVGNEQFF	TGTGCCGTTCGGGTAGCGGGAGTGGGCAATGAGCAGTTCTTC
NA	TRBV28	TRBJ2-7	NA	CTVRGDSPYEQYF	TGTACTGTCCGGGGGGACAGCCCCTACGAGCAGTACTTC
TRBD1	TRBV6-5	TRBJ1-2	many	CASSRQGAPNYGYTF	TGTGCCAGCAGTAGACAGGGGGCTCCTAACTATGGCTACACCTTC